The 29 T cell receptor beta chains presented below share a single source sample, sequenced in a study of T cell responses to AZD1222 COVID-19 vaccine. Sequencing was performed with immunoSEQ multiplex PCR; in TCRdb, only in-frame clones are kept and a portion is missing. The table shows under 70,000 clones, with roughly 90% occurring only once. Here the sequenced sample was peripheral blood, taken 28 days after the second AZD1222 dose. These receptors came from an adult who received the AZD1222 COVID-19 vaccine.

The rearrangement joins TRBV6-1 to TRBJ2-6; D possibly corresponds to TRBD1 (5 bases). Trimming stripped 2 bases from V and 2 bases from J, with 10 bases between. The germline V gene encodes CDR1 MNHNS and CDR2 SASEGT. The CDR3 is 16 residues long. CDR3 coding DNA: TGTGCCAGCAGTGAACAGGGCGTAGCTGGGGCCAACGTCCTGACTTTC. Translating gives CASSEQGVAGANVLTF.

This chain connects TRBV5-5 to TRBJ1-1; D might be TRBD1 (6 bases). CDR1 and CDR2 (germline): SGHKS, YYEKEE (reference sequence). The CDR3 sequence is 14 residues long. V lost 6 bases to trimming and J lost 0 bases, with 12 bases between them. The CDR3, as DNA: TGTGCCAGCACCGTGGACAGCATGAACACTGAAGCTTTCTTT. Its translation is CASTVDSMNTEAFF. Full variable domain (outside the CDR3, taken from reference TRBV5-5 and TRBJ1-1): DAGVTQSPTHLIKTRGQQVTLRCSPISGHKSVSWYQQVLGQGPQFIFQYYEKEERGRGNFPDRFSARQFPNYSSELNVNALLLGDSALYLCASTVDSMNTEAFFGQGTRLTVV.

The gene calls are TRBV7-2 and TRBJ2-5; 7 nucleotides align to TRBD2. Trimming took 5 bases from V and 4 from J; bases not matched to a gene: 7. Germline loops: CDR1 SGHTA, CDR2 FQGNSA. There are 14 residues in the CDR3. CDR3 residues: CASSQGGSGETQYF. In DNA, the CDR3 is TGTGCCAGCAGCCAAGGCGGGAGCGGAGAGACCCAGTACTTC.

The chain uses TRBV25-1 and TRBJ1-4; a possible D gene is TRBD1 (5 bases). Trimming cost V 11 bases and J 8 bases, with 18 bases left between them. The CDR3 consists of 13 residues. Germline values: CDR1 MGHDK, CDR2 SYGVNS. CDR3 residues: CAGKSVRGEKLFF. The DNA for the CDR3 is TGTGCCGGAAAGTCGGTACGGGGGGAAAAACTGTTTTTT.

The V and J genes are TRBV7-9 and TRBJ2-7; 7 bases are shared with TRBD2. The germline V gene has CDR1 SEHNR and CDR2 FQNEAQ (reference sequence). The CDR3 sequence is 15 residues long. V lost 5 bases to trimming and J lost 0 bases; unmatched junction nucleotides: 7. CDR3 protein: CASSITSVTSYEQYF. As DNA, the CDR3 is TGTGCCAGCAGCATAACTAGCGTTACCTCCTACGAGCAGTACTTC.

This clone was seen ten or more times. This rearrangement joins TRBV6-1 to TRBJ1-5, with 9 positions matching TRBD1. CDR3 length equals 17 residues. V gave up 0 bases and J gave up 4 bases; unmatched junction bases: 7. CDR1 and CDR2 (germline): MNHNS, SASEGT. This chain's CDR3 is CASSEARGQGGNQPQHF. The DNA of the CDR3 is TGTGCCAGCAGTGAAGCCCGGGGACAGGGCGGGAATCAGCCCCAGCATTTT.

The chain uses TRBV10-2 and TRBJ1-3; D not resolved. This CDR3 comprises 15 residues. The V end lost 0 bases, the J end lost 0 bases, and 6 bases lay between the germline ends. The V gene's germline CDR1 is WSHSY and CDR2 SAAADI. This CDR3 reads CASSESSGSGNTIYF. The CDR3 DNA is TGCGCCAGCAGTGAGTCATCTGGCTCTGGAAACACCATATATTTT.

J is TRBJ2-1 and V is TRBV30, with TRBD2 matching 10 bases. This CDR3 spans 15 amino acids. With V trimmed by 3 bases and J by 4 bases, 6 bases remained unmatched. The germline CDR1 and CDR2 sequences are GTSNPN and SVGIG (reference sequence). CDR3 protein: CAWRASGSYYNEQFF. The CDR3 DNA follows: TGTGCCTGGAGGGCTAGCGGGAGTTATTACAATGAGCAGTTCTTC.

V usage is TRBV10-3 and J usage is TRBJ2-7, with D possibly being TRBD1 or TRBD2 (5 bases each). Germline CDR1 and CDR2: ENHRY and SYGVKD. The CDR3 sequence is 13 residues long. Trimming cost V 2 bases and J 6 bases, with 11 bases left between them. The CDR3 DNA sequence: TGTGCCATCAGTGAGGCTTGGGGGATCGAGCAGTACTTC. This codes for CAISEAWGIEQYF.

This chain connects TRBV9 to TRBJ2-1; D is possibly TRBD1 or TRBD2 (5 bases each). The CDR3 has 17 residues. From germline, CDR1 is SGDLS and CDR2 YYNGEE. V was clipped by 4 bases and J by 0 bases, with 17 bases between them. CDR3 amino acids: CASSTPLKGSSYNEQFF. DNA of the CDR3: TGTGCCAGCAGCACACCTCTAAAGGGGAGCTCCTACAATGAGCAGTTCTTC. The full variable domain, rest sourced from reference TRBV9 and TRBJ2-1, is DSGVTQTPKHLITATGQRVTLRCSPRSGDLSVYWYQQSLDQGLQFLIQYYNGEERAKGNILERFSAQQFPDLHSELNLSSLELGDSALYFCASSTPLKGSSYNEQFFGPGTRLTVL.

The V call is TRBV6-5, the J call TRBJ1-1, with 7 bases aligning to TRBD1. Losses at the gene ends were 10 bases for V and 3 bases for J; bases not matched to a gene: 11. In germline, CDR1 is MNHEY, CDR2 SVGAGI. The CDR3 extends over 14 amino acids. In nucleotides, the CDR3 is TGTGCCACGCAGTTAACAGGGGACTACACTGAAGCTTTCTTT. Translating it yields CATQLTGDYTEAFF.

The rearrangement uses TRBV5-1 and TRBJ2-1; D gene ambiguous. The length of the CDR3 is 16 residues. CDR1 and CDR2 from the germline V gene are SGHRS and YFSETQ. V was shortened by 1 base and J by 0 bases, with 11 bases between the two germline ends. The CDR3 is CASSLSRTSSYNEQFF. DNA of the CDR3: TGCGCCAGCAGCTTGTCCAGGACGAGCTCCTACAATGAGCAGTTCTTC. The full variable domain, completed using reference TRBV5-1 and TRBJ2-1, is KAGVTQTPRYLIKTRGQQVTLSCSPISGHRSVSWYQQTPGQGLQFLFEYFSETQRNKGNFPGRFSGRQFSNSRSEMNVSTLELGDSALYLCASSLSRTSSYNEQFFGPGTRLTVL.

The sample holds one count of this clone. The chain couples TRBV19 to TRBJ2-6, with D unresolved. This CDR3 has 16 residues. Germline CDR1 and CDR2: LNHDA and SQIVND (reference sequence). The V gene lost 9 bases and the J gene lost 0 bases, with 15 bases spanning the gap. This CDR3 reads CASGFRQDSGANVLTF. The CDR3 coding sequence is TGTGCCAGCGGTTTCAGGCAAGACTCTGGGGCCAACGTCCTGACTTTC.

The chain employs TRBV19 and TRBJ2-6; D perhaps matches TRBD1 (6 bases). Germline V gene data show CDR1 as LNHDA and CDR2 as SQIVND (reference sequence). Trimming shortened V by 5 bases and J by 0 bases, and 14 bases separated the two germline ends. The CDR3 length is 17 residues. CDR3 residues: CASSPWTVFSGANVLTF. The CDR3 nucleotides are TGTGCCAGTAGTCCCTGGACAGTCTTCTCTGGGGCCAACGTCCTGACTTTC.

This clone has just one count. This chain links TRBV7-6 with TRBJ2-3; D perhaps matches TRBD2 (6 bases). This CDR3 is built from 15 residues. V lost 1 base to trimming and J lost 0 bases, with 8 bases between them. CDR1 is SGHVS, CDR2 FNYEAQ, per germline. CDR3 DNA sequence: TGTGCCAGCAGCTTAGGCGGGACTAGCACAGATACGCAGTATTTT. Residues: CASSLGGTSTDTQYF.

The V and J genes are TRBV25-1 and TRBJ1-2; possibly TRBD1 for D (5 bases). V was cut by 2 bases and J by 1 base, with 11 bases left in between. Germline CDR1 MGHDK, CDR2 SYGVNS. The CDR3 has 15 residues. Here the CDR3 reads CASSEPGQVNYGYTF. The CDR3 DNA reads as TGTGCCAGCAGTGAACCCGGACAAGTTAACTATGGCTACACCTTC.

The CDR3 sequence: CASSSVKGLGEQFF. CDR3 bases: TGTGCCAGCAGCTCAGTAAAAGGTTTGGGTGAGCAGTTCTTC. The chain combines TRBV7-2 with TRBJ2-1; D gene unclear. The germline CDR1 and CDR2 sequences are SGHTA and FQGNSA. The CDR3 contains 14 residues. V gave up 4 bases and J gave up 9 bases, with 16 bases separating them.

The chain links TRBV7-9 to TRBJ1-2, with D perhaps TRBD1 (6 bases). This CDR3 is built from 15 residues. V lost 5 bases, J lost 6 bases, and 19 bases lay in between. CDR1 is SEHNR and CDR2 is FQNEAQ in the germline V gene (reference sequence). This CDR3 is CASSPPGGGGDGYTF. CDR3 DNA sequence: TGTGCCAGCAGCCCCCCGGGGGGCGGGGGGGATGGCTACACCTTC. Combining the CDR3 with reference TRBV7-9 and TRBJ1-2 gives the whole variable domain DTGVSQNPRHKITKRGQNVTFRCDPISEHNRLYWYRQTLGQGPEFLTYFQNEAQLEKSRLLSDRFSAERPKGSFSTLEIQRTEQGDSAMYLCASSPPGGGGDGYTFGSGTRLTVV.

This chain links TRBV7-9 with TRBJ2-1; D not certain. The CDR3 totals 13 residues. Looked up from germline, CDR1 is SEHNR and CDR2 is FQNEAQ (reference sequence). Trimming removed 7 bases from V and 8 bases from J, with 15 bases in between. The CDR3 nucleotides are TGTGCCAGCAATCGCTGGGTGGACGATGAGCAGTTCTTC. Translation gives CASNRWVDDEQFF.

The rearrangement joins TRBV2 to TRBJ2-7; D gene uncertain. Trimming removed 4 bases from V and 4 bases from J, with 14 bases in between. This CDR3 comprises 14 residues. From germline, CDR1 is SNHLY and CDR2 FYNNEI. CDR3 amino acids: CASSVVRNGYEQYF. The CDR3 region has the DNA TGTGCCAGCAGTGTCGTGCGGAACGGTTACGAGCAGTACTTC.

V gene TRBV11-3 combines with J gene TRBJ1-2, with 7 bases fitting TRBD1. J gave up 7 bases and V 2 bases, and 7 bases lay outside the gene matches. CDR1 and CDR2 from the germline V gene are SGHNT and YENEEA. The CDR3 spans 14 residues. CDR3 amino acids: CASSLRVGGSGYTF. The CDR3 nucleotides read TGTGCCAGCAGCTTACGAGTAGGGGGCTCTGGCTACACCTTC.

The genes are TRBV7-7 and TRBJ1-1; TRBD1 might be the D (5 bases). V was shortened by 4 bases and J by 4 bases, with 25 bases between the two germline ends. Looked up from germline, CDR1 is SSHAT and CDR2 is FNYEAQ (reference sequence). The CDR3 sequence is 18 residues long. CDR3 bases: TGTGCCAGCAGCTCACGGAGGGGAGCTTCGGGAGGGAGCACTGAAGCTTTCTTT. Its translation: CASSSRRGASGGSTEAFF.

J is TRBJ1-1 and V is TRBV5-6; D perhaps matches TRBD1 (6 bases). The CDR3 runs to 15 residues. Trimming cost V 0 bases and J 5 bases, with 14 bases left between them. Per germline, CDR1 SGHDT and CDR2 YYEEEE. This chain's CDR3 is CASSLVGRGSTEAFF. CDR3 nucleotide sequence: TGTGCCAGCAGCTTGGTAGGCAGGGGATCGACTGAAGCTTTCTTT.

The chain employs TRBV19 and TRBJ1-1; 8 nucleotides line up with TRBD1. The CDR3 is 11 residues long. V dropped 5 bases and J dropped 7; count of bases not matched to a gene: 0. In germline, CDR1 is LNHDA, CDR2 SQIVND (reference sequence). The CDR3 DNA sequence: TGTGCCAGTAGTGACAGGGGTGAAGCTTTCTTT. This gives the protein CASSDRGEAFF.

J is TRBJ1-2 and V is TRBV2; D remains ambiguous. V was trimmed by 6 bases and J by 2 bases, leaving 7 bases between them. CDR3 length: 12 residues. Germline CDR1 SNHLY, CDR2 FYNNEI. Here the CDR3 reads CASSFDNYGYTF. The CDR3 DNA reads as TGTGCCAGCAGCTTCGACAACTATGGCTACACCTTC.

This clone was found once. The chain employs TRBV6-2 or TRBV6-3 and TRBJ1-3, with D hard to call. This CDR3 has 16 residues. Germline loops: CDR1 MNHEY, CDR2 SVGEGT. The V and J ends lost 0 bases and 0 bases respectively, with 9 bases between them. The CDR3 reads CASSYSHSLSGNTIYF. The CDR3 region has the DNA TGTGCCAGCAGTTACTCCCACAGCCTCTCTGGAAACACCATATATTTT.

CDR3 DNA: TGTGCCAGCAGCGTAGGGGCGGGACGGTTTGAGGAGCAGTACTTC. This translates into CASSVGAGRFEEQYF. V is TRBV9 and J is TRBJ2-7; a possible D gene is TRBD2 (6 bases). The CDR3 is 15 residues long. Germline loops: CDR1 SGDLS, CDR2 YYNGEE. Trimming removed 0 bases from V and 7 bases from J, with 17 bases in between.

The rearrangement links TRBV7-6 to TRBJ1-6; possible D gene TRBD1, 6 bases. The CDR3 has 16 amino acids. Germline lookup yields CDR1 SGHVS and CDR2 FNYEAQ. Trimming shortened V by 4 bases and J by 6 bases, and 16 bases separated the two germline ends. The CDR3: CASSSRTSGANSPLHF. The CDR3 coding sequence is TGTGCCAGCAGCTCCCGGACCTCGGGGGCTAATTCACCCCTCCACTTT. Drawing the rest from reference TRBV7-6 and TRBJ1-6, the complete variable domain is GAGVSQSPRYKVTKRGQDVALRCDPISGHVSLYWYRQALGQGPEFLTYFNYEAQQDKSGLPNDRFSAERPEGSISTLTIQRTEQRDSAMYRCASSSRTSGANSPLHFGNGTRLTVT.

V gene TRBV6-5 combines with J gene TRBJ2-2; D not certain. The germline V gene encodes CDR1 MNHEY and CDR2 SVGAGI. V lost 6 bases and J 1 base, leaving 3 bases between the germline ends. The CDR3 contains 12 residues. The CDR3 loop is CASRRNTGELFF. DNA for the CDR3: TGTGCCAGCAGAAGGAACACCGGGGAGCTGTTTTTT.